This T cell receptor beta chain emerged from a study of metastatic and nonmetastatic thyroid tumors. This CDR3 spans 15 amino acids. V lost 5 bases, J lost 6 bases, and 9 bases stayed unmatched. CDR1 and CDR2 (germline): MRHNA, SNTAGT. In the original processing: To classify distant metastasis in papillary thyroid cancer, a model was built from CDR3 differences across clinicopathological groups. Using MiXCR, TCRdb reanalyzed the PCR reads. The V and J calls, along with clone size, are taken from TCRdb and not from the paper's own processing. The sample has about 43,000 clones; 20% to 25% are singletons. Patients were all untreated before their thyroid surgery.

The clonotype originates from a female donor with papillary thyroid cancer or a benign thyroid nodule (not recorded which). Some clones in this sample may be carry-over from other donors' samples. The source material was tumor tissue. This chain joins TRBV6-4 and TRBJ2-1; the match to TRBD2 covers 8 bases. Here the CDR3 reads CASSHQSGGLNEQFF. The CDR3 DNA sequence: TGTGCCAGCAGTCATCAGTCGGGAGGGCTCAATGAGCAGTTCTTC.